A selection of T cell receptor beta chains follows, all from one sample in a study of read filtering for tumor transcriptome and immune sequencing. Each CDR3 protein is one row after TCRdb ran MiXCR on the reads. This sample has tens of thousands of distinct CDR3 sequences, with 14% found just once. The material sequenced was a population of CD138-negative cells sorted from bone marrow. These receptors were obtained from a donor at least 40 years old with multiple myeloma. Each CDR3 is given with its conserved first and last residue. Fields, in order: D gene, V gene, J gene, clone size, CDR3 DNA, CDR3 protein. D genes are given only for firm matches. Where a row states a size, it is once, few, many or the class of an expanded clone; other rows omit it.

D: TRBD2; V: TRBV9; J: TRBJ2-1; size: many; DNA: TGTGCCAGCAGCCCTCCAATTGGGGTCGAGCTAGCGGGAGGCAATGAGCAGTTCTTC; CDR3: CASSPPIGVELAGGNEQFF
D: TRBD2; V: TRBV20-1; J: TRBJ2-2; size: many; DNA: TGCAGTGCTAGCAATAATAGACTAGCGGGAAGGGAGCTGTTTTTT; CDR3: CSASNNRLAGRELFF
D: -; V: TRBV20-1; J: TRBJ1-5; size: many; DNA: TGCAGTGCTAGGTGGGGGGGACGCCAGCCCCAGCATTTT; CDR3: CSARWGGRQPQHF
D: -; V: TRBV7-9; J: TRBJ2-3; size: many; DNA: TGTGCCAGCAGGAGCTTACAGGAATCTGGGGATACGCAGTATTTT; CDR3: CASRSLQESGDTQYF
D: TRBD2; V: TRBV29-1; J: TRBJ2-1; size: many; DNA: TGCAGCGTTGAAAGGAGTAGCGGGAGGGCTTACTACAATGAGCAGTTCTTC; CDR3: CSVERSSGRAYYNEQFF
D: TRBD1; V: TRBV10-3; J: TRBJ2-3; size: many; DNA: TGTGCCACCCTAAATGGGGAGCTGGGACAGAAAAAGGATACGCAGTATTTT; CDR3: CATLNGELGQKKDTQYF
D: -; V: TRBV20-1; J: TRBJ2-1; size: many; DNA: TGCAGTGCTAGAATTAGATTGACGTCGAAAACCCCTACCTACAATGAGCAGTTCTTC; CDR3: CSARIRLTSKTPTYNEQFF
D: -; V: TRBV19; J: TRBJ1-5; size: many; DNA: TGTGCCAGTAGTATTGTAGGGTCCTATAGCAATCAGCCCCAGCATTTT; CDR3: CASSIVGSYSNQPQHF
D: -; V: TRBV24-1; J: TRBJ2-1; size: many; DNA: TGTGCCACCAGGGGGACCTCCTACAATGAGCAGTTCTTC; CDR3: CATRGTSYNEQFF
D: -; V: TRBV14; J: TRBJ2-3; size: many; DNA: TGTGCCAGCAGCCAAGGTCTCTCGTCGGCGAACAAGTTTCGGGATACGCAGTATTTT; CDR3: CASSQGLSSANKFRDTQYF
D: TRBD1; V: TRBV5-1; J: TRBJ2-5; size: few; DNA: TGCGCCAGCAGCTACTCAGGGGGAGAAGAGACCCAGTACTTC; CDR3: CASSYSGGEETQYF
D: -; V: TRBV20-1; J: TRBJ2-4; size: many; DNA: TGCAGTGTCCCGAGCGGGCGGACAGCCAAAAACATTCAGTACTTC; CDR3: CSVPSGRTAKNIQYF
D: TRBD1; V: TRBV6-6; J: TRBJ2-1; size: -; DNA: TGTGCCAGCAGTTATTACCCCGGGACAGGGGGTTACAATGAGCAGTTCTTC; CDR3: CASSYYPGTGGYNEQFF
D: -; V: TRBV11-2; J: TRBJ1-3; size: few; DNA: TGTGCCAGCAGCTTAGGAGGAAACACCATATATTTT; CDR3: CASSLGGNTIYF
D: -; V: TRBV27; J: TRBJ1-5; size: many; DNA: TGTGCCAGCAGTTTGGAAGGGTATAGCAATCAGCCCCAGCATTTT; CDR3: CASSLEGYSNQPQHF
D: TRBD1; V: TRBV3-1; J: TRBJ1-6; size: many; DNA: TGTGCCAGCACGGACAGGGTTTCACCCCTCCACTTT; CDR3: CASTDRVSPLHF
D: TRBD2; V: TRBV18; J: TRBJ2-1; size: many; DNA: TGTGCCAGCTCACCAGGACTAGCGGGAGACCCCGAGCAGTTCTTC; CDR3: CASSPGLAGDPEQFF
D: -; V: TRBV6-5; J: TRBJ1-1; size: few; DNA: TGTGCCAGCAGTTTCCGACAGCACACTGAAGCTTTCTTT; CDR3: CASSFRQHTEAFF
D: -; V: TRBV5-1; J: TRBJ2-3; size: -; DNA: TGCGCCAGCAGCCCCTCGGACCTACTTCTCACAGATACGCAGTATTTT; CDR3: CASSPSDLLLTDTQYF
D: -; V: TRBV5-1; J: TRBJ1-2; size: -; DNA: TGCGCCAGCAGCTTAGGGAGCCGTGCCCCGGTCTATGGCTACACCTTC; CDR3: CASSLGSRAPVYGYTF
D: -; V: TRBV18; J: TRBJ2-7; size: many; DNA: TGTGCCAGCTCAACTGGGCTGCGGGCCTACGAGCAGTACTTC; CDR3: CASSTGLRAYEQYF
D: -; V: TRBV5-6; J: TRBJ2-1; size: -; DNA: TGTGCCAGCAGCTTATGGAACAATGAGCAGTTCTTC; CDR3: CASSLWNNEQFF
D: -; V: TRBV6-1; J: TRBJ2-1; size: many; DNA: TGTGCCAGCAGTCCCCGGGGAGACAGAGAGCAGTTCTTC; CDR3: CASSPRGDREQFF
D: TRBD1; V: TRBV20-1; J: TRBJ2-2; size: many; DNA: TGCAGTGTTTATCCCGGGACAGGGTACGGGGAGCTGTTTTTT; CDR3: CSVYPGTGYGELFF
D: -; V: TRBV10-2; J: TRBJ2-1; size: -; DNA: TGCGCCAGCAGTGAGTCGGGACTCTTTCAGTTCTTC; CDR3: CASSESGLFQFF
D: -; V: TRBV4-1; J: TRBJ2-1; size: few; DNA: TGCGCCAGCAGCCAAGAACGGCAGTACAATGAGCAGTTCTTC; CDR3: CASSQERQYNEQFF